This is a list of T cell receptor beta chains from one sample in a study of beta chain features in type 1 diabetes. Profiling relied on immunoSEQ multiplex PCR, and the TCRdb table lists in-frame clones only, not all of them. This sample has under 400,000 clones, with over 10% found just once. The sequenced sample consisted of naive CD4+ T cells from blood. The receptors originated from a woman aged 18-29 years with type 1 diabetes. Both conserved end residues are part of each CDR3. D genes are given only for firm matches. Size tells how often a clone was seen (once, few, many) or the class of an expanded clone, and some rows leave it out.

J gene | clone size | D gene | V gene | CDR3 DNA | CDR3 protein
TRBJ2-7 | few | TRBD2 | TRBV5-1 | TGCGCCAGCAGCTCGACTAGCTTGGAGCAGTACTTC | CASSSTSLEQYF
TRBJ2-1 | NA | TRBD2 | TRBV7-2 | TGTGCCAGCAGCTTAGCCGGGGGGAATGAGCAGTTCTTC | CASSLAGGNEQFF
TRBJ1-5 | few | NA | TRBV12-2 | TGTGCAAGTCGCTTAGTGGGGACAGGGGGCCAGCCCCAGCATTTT | CASRLVGTGGQPQHF
TRBJ1-2 | few | TRBD1 | TRBV18 | TGTGCCAGCTCTCCGGGACAGGGAAATGGCTACACCTTC | CASSPGQGNGYTF
TRBJ2-1 | NA | TRBD2 | TRBV19 | TGTGCCAGTAGTATCTCCGGGACTAGCGTATACAATGAGCAGTTCTTC | CASSISGTSVYNEQFF
TRBJ2-7 | NA | NA | TRBV6-5 | TGTGCCAGCAGTTACTCATCCACAGACTCCTACGAGCAGTACTTC | CASSYSSTDSYEQYF
TRBJ2-2 | few | NA | TRBV30 | TGTGCCTGGAGTGTACTTGGGGAGCTGTTTTTT | CAWSVLGELFF
TRBJ2-7 | NA | NA | TRBV5-4 | TGTGCCAGCAGCGTCCGGGACACCGAGCAGTACTTC | CASSVRDTEQYF
TRBJ1-1 | once | TRBD1 | TRBV5-4 | TGTGCCAGCAGCTGGGACAGGTTGAACACTGAAGCTTTCTTT | CASSWDRLNTEAFF
TRBJ2-3 | NA | NA | TRBV9 | TGTGCCAGCAGCGTCCGAGATACGCAGTATTTT | CASSVRDTQYF
TRBJ1-2 | NA | NA | TRBV6-1 | TGTGCCAGCAGTGAAGCTCCGGTGAGGGGCTACACCTTC | CASSEAPVRGYTF
TRBJ2-5 | few | NA | TRBV9 | TGTGCCAGCAGCGTAGATAAGCGTGGGGAGACCCAGTACTTC | CASSVDKRGETQYF
TRBJ2-1 | few | NA | TRBV4-3 | TGCGCCAGCAGCCAAGATCCCTATAACACGGGGATCGGGAATGAGCAGTTCTTC | CASSQDPYNTGIGNEQFF
TRBJ2-7 | NA | NA | TRBV6-5 | TGTGCCAGCAGTTATTGGAGTGGCGAGCAGTACTTC | CASSYWSGEQYF
TRBJ2-5 | few | TRBD2 | TRBV7-2 | TGTGCCAGCAGCTTAGTCTTCACTAGCGGGGAAGAGACCCAGTACTTC | CASSLVFTSGEETQYF
TRBJ1-5 | few | TRBD1 | TRBV27 | TGTGCCAGCAGTAGGCAGGGGGCTAGGGTCGGCAATCAGCCCCAGCATTTT | CASSRQGARVGNQPQHF
TRBJ2-4 | NA | NA | TRBV9 | TGTGCCAGCAGCCCCCCAGGGCTAGCCAAAAACATTCAGTACTTC | CASSPPGLAKNIQYF
TRBJ2-4 | NA | NA | TRBV18 | TGTGCCAGCTCACCATCGGCGGGAACCCTAGCCAAAAACATTCAGTACTTC | CASSPSAGTLAKNIQYF
TRBJ1-5 | few | NA | TRBV4-1 | TGCGCCAGCAGCCAAAGCAGGGATTATCAGCCCCAGCATTTT | CASSQSRDYQPQHF
TRBJ2-3 | few | TRBD1 | TRBV5-4 | TGTGCCAGCAGCTTTCCGGGACAGGGGGGTCTCACAGATACGCAGTATTTT | CASSFPGQGGLTDTQYF
TRBJ2-1 | NA | NA | TRBV21-1 | TGTGCCAGCAGCAAACGGAGGCAGACCGCCCTTGGAGTCCGTGAGCAGTTCTTC | CASSKRRQTALGVREQFF
TRBJ2-7 | few | TRBD1 | TRBV30 | TGTGCCTGGAGACAGGGGGTCGAGCAGTACTTC | CAWRQGVEQYF